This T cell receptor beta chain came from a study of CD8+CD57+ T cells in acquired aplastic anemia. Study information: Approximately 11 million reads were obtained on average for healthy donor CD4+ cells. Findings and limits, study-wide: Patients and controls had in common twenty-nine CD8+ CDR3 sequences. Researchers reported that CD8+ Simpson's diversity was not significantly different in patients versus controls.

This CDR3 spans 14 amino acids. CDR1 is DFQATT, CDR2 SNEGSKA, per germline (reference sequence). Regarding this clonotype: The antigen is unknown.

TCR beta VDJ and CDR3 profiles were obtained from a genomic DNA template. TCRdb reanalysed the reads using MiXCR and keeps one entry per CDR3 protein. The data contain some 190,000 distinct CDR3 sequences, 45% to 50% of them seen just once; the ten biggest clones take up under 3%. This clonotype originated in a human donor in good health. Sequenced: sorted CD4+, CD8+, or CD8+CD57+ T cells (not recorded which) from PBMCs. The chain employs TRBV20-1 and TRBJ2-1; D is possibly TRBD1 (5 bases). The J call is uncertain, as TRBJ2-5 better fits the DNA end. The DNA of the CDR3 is TGCAGTGCTAGGGGGCAGGGTCGGACGGAGACCCAGTACTTC. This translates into CSARGQGRTETQYF.